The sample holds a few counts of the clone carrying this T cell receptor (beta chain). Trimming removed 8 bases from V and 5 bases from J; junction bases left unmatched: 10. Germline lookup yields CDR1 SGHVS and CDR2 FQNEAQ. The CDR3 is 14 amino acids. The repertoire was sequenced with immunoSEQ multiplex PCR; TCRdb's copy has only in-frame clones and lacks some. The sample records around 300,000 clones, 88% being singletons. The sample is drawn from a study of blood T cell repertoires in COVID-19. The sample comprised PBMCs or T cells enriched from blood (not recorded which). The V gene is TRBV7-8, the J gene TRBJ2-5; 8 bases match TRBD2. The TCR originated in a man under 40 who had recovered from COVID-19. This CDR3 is CASGHGRGGETQYF. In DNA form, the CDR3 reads TGTGCCAGCGGACATGGCCGGGGGGGCGAGACCCAGTACTTC.